This T cell receptor (beta chain) originates from a study of response to subunit inactivated influenza vaccine. MiXCR, applied by TCRdb to the RT-PCR reads, yields one record per CDR3 protein. The sample gives around 570,000 distinct CDR3 sequences, about 11% of which show up once; more than 9.5% is in the top ten. CDR1 and CDR2 (germline): SGHRS, YFSETQ. This CDR3 spans 16 amino acids. V lost 4 bases, J lost 5 bases, and 6 bases stayed unmatched. A few counts support this clonotype. Separately, the same data were catalogued under a study of T cells expressing NK-cell markers. That study reports: TCR beta cDNA was made by 5'RACE template switching with UMIs. TCR beta repertoires came from sorted CD3+CD56+NKG2C+, CD3+CD56+NKG2C- and CD3+CD56-NKG2C+ T cells. What restricted sorting to alpha-beta TCR T cells in several experiments was an anti-gamma-delta TCR antibody. These clonotypes additionally ranked first within the CD3+CD56-NKG2C+ fraction of several donors.

The starting material was PBMCs from blood, obtained on the day of vaccination. The gene calls are TRBV5-1 and TRBJ2-1, with TRBD2 matching over 13 bases. The sequence was obtained from a man aged 45-60 years who received an inactivated influenza vaccine. The CDR3 nucleotides are TGCGCCAGCAGCCCGGTGGGGACTAGCGGGAACAATGAGCAGTTCTTC. This sequence encodes CASSPVGTSGNNEQFF.